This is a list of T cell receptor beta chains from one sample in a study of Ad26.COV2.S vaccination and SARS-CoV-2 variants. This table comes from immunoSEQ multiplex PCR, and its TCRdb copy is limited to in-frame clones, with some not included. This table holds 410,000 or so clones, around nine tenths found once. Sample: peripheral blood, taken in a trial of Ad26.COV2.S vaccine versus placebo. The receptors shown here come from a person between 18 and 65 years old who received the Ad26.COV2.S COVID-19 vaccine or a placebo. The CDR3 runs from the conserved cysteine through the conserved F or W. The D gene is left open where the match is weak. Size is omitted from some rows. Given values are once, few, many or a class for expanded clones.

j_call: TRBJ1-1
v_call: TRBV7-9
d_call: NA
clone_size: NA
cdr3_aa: CASSLGSGRDTEAFF
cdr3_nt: TGTGCCAGCAGCTTAGGGTCAGGGAGGGACACTGAAGCTTTCTTT

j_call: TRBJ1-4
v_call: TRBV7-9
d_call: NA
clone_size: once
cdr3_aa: CASSHGRAPNEKLFF
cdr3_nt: TGTGCCAGCAGCCACGGCAGGGCTCCTAATGAAAAACTGTTTTTT

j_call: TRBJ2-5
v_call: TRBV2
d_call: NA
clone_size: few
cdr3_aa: CASSEVRAETQYF
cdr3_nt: TGTGCCAGCAGTGAAGTTCGGGCAGAGACCCAGTACTTC

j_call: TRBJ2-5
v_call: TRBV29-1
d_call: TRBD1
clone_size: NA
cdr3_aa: CSVETGLEETQYF
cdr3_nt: TGCAGCGTAGAGACAGGGCTGGAGGAGACCCAGTACTTC

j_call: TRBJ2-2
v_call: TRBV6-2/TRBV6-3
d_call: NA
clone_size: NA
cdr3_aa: CASSNGAGIVAGELFF
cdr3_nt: TGTGCCAGCAGTAACGGAGCAGGGATAGTTGCCGGGGAGCTGTTTTTT

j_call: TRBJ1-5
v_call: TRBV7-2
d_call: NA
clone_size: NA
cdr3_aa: CASSTFHRSDSNQPQHF
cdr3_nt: TGTGCCAGCAGCACATTCCACAGATCCGATAGCAATCAGCCCCAGCATTTT

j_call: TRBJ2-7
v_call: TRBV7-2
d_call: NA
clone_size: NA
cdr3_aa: CASSPDGVYEQYF
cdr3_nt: TGTGCCAGCAGCCCCGACGGGGTCTACGAGCAGTACTTC

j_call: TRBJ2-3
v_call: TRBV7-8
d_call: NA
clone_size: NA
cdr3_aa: CASSFQETSGTDTQYF
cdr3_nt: TGTGCCAGCAGCTTCCAGGAGACGTCCGGCACAGATACGCAGTATTTT

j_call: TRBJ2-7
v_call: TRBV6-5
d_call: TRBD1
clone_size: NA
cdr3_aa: CASSPVRTGRYEQYF
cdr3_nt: TGTGCCAGCAGTCCAGTCCGGACAGGGAGGTACGAGCAGTACTTC

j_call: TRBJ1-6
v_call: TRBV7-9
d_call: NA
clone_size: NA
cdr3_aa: CASSYDKKGYNSPLHF
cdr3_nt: TGTGCCAGCAGCTATGACAAGAAGGGCTATAATTCACCCCTCCACTTT

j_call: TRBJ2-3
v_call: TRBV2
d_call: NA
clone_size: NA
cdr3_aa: CASWGWGSSTDTQYF
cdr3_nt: TGTGCCAGCTGGGGCTGGGGATCTAGCACAGATACGCAGTATTTT

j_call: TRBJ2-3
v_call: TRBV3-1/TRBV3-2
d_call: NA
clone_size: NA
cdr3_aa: CASSQSSRGTQYF
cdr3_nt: TGTGCCAGCAGCCAGTCTTCTAGAGGTACGCAGTATTTT

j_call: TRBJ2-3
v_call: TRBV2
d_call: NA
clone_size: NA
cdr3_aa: CASSEERARGDTQYF
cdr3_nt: TGTGCCAGCAGTGAGGAGCGGGCCCGAGGAGATACGCAGTATTTT

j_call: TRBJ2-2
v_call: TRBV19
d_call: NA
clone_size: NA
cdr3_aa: CASSYSDRNTGELFF
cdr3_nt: TGTGCCAGTAGTTATAGTGACAGGAACACCGGGGAGCTGTTTTTT

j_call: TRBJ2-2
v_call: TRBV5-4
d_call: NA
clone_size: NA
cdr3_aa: CASSSGLGTNTGELFF
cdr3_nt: TGTGCCAGCAGCTCGGGACTCGGAACGAACACCGGGGAGCTGTTTTTT

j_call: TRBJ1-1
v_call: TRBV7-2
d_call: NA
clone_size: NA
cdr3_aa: CASSLVLETEAFF
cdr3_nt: TGTGCCAGCAGCTTAGTTTTGGAAACTGAAGCTTTCTTT

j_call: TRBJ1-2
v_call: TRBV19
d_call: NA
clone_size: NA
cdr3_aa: CASIDSSYGYTF
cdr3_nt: TGTGCCAGTATTGACAGTTCCTATGGCTACACCTTC

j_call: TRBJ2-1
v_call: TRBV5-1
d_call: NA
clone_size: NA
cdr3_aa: CASSLGRERDEQFF
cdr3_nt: TGCGCCAGCAGCTTGGGCCGGGAAAGGGATGAGCAGTTCTTC

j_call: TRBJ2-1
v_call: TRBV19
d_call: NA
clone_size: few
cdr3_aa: CASSIAESSYNEQFF
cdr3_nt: TGTGCCAGTAGTATAGCCGAGAGCTCCTACAATGAGCAGTTCTTC

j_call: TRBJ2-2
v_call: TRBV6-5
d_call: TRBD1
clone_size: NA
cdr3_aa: CASRTGGEGGELFF
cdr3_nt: TGTGCCAGCAGGACAGGGGGCGAAGGCGGGGAGCTGTTTTTT

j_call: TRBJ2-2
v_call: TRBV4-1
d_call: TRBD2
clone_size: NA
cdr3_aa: CASSQGLGTGELFF
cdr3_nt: TGCGCCAGCAGCCAGGGACTAGGGACCGGGGAGCTGTTTTTT

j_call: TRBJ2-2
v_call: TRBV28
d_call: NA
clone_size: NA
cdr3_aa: CATPGDSVPGELFF
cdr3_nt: TGTGCCACCCCAGGGGACTCCGTTCCCGGGGAGCTGTTTTTT

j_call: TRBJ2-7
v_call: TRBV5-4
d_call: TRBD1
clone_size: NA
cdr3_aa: CASSLGGLSYEQYF
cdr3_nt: TGTGCCAGCAGCTTAGGGGGCCTATCCTACGAGCAGTACTTC

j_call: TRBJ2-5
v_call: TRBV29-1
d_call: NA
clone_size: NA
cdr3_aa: CSVLDPGETQYF
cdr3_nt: TGCAGCGTCCTTGATCCAGGGGAGACCCAGTACTTC

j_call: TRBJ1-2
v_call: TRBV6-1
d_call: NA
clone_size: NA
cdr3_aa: CASSEARGGNYGYTF
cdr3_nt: TGTGCCAGCAGTGAGGCTAGGGGAGGCAACTATGGCTACACCTTC

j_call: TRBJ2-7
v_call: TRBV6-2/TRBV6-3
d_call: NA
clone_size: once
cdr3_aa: CASSRGTVSEQYF
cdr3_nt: TGTGCCAGCAGCCGGGGGACAGTGAGCGAGCAGTACTTC

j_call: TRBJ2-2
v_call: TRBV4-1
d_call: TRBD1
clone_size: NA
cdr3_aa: CASSQGRGQNTGELFF
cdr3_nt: TGCGCCAGCAGCCAAGGCAGGGGGCAGAACACCGGGGAGCTGTTTTTT

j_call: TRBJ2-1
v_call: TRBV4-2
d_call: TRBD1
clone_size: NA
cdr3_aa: CASSRTGVTYNEQFF
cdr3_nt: TGTGCCAGCAGCCGGACAGGGGTCACCTACAATGAGCAGTTCTTC

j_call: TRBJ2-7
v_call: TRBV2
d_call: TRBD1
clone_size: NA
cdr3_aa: CASRLEQGLYEQYF
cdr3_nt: TGTGCCAGCAGACTGGAACAGGGGTTGTACGAGCAGTACTTC

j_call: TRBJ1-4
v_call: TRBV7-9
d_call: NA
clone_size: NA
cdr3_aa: CASSNGRTKLFF
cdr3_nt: TGTGCCAGCAGCAACGGCCGGACAAAACTGTTTTTT

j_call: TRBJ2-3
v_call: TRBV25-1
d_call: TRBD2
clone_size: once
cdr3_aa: CASSEWASGRADTQYF
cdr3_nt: TGTGCCAGCAGTGAATGGGCTAGCGGGAGAGCAGATACGCAGTATTTT

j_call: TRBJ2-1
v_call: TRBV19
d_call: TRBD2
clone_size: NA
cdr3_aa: CASKRLAGGPHEQFF
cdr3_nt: TGTGCCAGTAAGAGACTAGCGGGAGGCCCCCATGAGCAGTTCTTC

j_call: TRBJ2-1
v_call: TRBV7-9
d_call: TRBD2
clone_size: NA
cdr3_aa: CASSLQAGGFDEQFF
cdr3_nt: TGTGCCAGCAGCTTACAAGCGGGAGGGTTCGATGAGCAGTTCTTC

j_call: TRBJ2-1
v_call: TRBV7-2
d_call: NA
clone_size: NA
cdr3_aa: CASSLDLWDSGNEQFF
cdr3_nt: TGTGCCAGCAGCTTAGATTTGTGGGACTCCGGCAATGAGCAGTTCTTC

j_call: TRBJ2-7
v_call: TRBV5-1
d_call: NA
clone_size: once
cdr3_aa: CASSLWGLDVAYEQYF
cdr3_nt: TGCGCCAGCAGCTTATGGGGGTTGGATGTGGCCTACGAGCAGTACTTC